The rows below give T cell receptor beta chains drawn from one sample of a study of shared clonotypes between healthy human individuals. The method was immunoSEQ multiplex PCR; TCRdb's version includes in-frame clones alone and lacks a portion of them. The table lists about 1.1 million clones, 70% to 85% of them singletons. What was sequenced was memory CD4+ T cells from PBMCs. All receptors come from a man between 18 and 29 years old in good health. Some clones in this sample may be carry-over from other donors' samples. Each CDR3 is given with its conserved first and last residue. The order of the fields is V gene, clone size, D gene, J gene, CDR3 protein, CDR3 DNA. D genes are given only for firm matches. Clone size is given for some rows only: seen once, a few or many times, or a class if the clone is expanded.

TRBV29-1,many,TRBD2,TRBJ2-1,CSVEGSSGRLPGSYNEQFF,TGCAGCGTTGAAGGATCCAGCGGGAGGCTCCCAGGCTCCTACAATGAGCAGTTCTTC
TRBV7-7,NA,NA,TRBJ1-5,CASSFLFGKADTNQPQHF,TGTGCCAGCAGCTTTTTGTTTGGTAAGGCAGACACTAATCAGCCCCAGCATTTT
TRBV11-2,once,NA,TRBJ1-2,CASSSPRGVGDGYTF,TGTGCCAGCAGCTCCCCCCGCGGGGTAGGTGATGGCTACACCTTC
TRBV13,NA,NA,TRBJ2-1,CASSLIAGLDEQFF,TGTGCCAGCAGCTTAATTGCAGGGCTCGATGAGCAGTTCTTC
TRBV6-5,NA,TRBD2,TRBJ2-1,CASRPLAALRDGQFF,TGTGCCAGCAGGCCACTAGCGGCTCTTCGGGATGGGCAGTTCTTC
TRBV29-1,NA,TRBD2,TRBJ2-3,CSGGEGATDTQYF,TGCAGCGGGGGGGAGGGAGCAACAGATACGCAGTATTTT
TRBV9,few,NA,TRBJ2-7,CASSLRVDSYEQYF,TGTGCCAGCAGCTTAAGGGTAGACTCCTACGAGCAGTACTTC
TRBV30,NA,TRBD1,TRBJ2-1,CAWVGTGYNEQFF,TGTGCCTGGGTCGGGACAGGGTACAATGAGCAGTTCTTC
TRBV18,once,NA,TRBJ2-5,CASSPTDQETQYF,TGTGCCAGCTCCCCCACAGACCAAGAGACCCAGTACTTC
TRBV6-1,NA,NA,TRBJ1-5,CASSESNRVQPQHF,TGTGCCAGCAGTGAGTCCAACAGGGTTCAGCCCCAGCATTTT
TRBV10-1,NA,TRBD2,TRBJ2-1,CASSGQREGTQFF,TGCGCCAGCAGTGGACAGCGGGAAGGAACGCAGTTCTTC
TRBV7-6,NA,TRBD1,TRBJ2-7,CASSLVSDRVYEQYF,TGTGCCAGCAGCTTAGTCTCGGACAGGGTCTACGAGCAGTACTTC
TRBV19,NA,TRBD1,TRBJ2-2,CASKFAGTGNTGELFF,TGTGCCAGTAAGTTTGCGGGGACAGGCAACACCGGGGAGCTGTTTTTT
TRBV28,NA,NA,TRBJ1-1,CASSRNKREAFF,TGTGCCAGCAGTAGGAACAAGCGAGAAGCTTTCTTT
TRBV12-2,NA,NA,TRBJ2-3,CASRLEPGLAGLSTDTQYF,TGTGCAAGTCGCTTAGAACCGGGACTAGCGGGACTTAGCACAGATACGCAGTATTTT
TRBV28,NA,NA,TRBJ1-5,CASSRVNQPQHF,TGTGCCAGCAGCAGGGTGAATCAGCCCCAGCATTTT
TRBV6-1,few,NA,TRBJ1-3,CASSGPYSGNTIYF,TGTGCCAGCAGTGGACCATACTCTGGAAACACCATATATTTT
TRBV7-9,NA,NA,TRBJ1-2,CASSLVNGGGNYGYTF,TGTGCCAGCAGCTTAGTTAATGGGGGAGGCAACTATGGCTACACCTTC
TRBV27,NA,NA,TRBJ2-3,CASRGQKGTQYF,TGTGCCAGCAGGGGGCAAAAGGGCACGCAGTATTTT
TRBV9,many,NA,TRBJ2-7,CASSVSGYGSYEQYF,TGTGCCAGCAGCGTGTCCGGTTACGGGTCCTACGAGCAGTACTTC
TRBV7-9,NA,TRBD1,TRBJ1-5,CASSLWDRGSGNQPQHF,TGTGCCAGCAGCTTATGGGACAGGGGTTCCGGCAATCAGCCCCAGCATTTT
TRBV5-8,NA,NA,TRBJ2-6,CASSLTWGIGANVLTF,TGTGCCAGCAGCTTGACGTGGGGGATTGGGGCCAACGTCCTGACTTTC
TRBV30,few,TRBD1,TRBJ1-1,CAFRDRETKPGGAFF,TGTGCCTTCCGGGACAGGGAGACGAAACCCGGGGGAGCTTTCTTT
TRBV5-4,NA,NA,TRBJ2-3,CASTSFGADTQYF,TGTGCCAGCACCTCATTTGGGGCAGATACGCAGTATTTT
TRBV5-1,NA,TRBD2,TRBJ2-5,CASSPGLAGRETQYF,TGCGCCAGCAGCCCGGGACTAGCGGGGAGGGAGACCCAGTACTTC
TRBV5-6,NA,NA,TRBJ2-1,CASSLGVANEQFF,TGTGCCAGCAGCTTAGGCGTTGCCAATGAGCAGTTCTTC
TRBV5-5,NA,NA,TRBJ2-1,CASSHPSYNEQFF,TGTGCCAGCAGCCACCCCTCCTACAATGAGCAGTTCTTC
TRBV28,many,NA,TRBJ1-6,CASRPGVLNSPLHF,TGTGCCAGCCGTCCGGGGGTCTTGAATTCACCCCTCCACTTT
TRBV10-2,NA,NA,TRBJ1-2,CASRGPGNYGYTF,TGCGCCAGCAGAGGACCGGGGAACTATGGCTACACCTTC
TRBV28,many,TRBD2,TRBJ2-7,CASSLSKREWYF,TGTGCCAGCAGTTTGTCCAAGCGGGAGTGGTACTTC
TRBV30,once,NA,TRBJ2-1,CAWSVLGGSPHEQFF,TGTGCCTGGAGTGTACTGGGTGGGAGCCCCCATGAGCAGTTCTTC
TRBV28,NA,NA,TRBJ1-3,CASSLTGHGNTIYF,TGTGCCAGCAGTTTGACGGGTCATGGAAACACCATATATTTT
TRBV10-2,NA,NA,TRBJ1-2,CASSDTDTYYGYTF,TGCGCCAGCAGTGACACGGACACATACTATGGCTACACCTTC
TRBV4-3,NA,TRBD2,TRBJ2-1,CASSQADIRSSGHNEQFF,TGCGCCAGCAGCCAAGCTGACATTCGTTCTAGCGGACACAATGAGCAGTTCTTC
TRBV7-2,NA,NA,TRBJ2-7,CASSLGGTRAYEQYF,TGTGCCAGCAGCTTAGGTGGGACTCGAGCTTACGAGCAGTACTTC
TRBV6-6,few,TRBD2,TRBJ2-2,CASRLAVNTGELFF,TGTGCCAGCCGGCTAGCGGTAAACACCGGGGAGCTGTTTTTT
TRBV10-3,NA,TRBD1,TRBJ2-1,CAISGQGGGNEQFF,TGTGCCATCAGTGGACAGGGTGGAGGCAATGAGCAGTTCTTC